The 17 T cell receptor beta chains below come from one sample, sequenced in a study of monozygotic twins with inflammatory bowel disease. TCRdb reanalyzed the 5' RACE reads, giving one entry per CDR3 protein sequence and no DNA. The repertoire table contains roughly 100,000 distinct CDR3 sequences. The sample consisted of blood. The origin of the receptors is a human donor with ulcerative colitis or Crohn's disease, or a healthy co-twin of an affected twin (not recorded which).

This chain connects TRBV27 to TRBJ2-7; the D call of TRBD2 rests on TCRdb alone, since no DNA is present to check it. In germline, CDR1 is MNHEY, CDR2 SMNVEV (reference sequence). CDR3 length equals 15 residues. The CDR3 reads CASSFTSGRTREQYF.

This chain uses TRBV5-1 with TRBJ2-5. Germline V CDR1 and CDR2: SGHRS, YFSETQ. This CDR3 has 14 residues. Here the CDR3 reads CASSFRLSKETQYF.

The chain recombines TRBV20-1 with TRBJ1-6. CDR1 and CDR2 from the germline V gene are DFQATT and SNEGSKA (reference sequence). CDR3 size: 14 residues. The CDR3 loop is CSARVGSLDSPLHF.

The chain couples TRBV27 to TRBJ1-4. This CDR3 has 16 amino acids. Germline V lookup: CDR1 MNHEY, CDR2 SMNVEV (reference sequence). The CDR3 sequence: CASSLSQSATNEKLFF.

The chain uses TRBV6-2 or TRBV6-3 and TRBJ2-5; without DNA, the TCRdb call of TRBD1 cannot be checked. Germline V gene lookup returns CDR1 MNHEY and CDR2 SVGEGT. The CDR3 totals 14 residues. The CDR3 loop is CASTYRGHQETQYF.

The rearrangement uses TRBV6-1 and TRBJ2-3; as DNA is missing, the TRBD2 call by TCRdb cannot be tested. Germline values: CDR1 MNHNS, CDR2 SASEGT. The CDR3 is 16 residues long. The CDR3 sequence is CASSEWRGGRTDTQYF.

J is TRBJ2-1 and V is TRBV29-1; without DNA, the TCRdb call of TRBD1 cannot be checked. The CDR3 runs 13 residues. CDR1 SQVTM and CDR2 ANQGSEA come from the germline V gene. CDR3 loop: CSDGTGGGNEQFF.

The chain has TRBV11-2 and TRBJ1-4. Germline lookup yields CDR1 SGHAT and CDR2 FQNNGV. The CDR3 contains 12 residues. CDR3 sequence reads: CASSLEAGSLFF. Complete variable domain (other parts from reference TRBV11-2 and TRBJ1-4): EAGVAQSPRYKIIEKRQSVAFWCNPISGHATLYWYQQILGQGPKLLIQFQNNGVVDDSQLPKDRFSAERLKGVDSTLKIQPAKLEDSAVYLCASSLEAGSLFFGSGTQLSVL.

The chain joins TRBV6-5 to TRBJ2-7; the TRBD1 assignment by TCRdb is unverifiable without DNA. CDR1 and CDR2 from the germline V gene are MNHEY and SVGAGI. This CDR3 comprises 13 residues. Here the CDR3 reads CASSQGARNEQYF.

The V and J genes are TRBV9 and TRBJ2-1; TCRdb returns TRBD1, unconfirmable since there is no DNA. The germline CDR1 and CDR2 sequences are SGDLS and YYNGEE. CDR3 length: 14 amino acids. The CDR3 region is CASSFRQYDNEQFF.

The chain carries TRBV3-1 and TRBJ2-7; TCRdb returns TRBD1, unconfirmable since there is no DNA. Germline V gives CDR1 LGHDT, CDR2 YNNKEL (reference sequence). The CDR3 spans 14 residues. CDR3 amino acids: CASSRLGQGYEQYF.

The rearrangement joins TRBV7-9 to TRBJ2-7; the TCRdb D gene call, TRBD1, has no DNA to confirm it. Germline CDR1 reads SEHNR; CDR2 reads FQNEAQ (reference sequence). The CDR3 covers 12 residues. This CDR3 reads CASSKGTVEQYF.

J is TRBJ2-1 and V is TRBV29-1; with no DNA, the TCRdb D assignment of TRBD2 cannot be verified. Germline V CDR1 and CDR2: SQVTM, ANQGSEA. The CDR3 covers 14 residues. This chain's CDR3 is CSVLGLATYNEQFF.

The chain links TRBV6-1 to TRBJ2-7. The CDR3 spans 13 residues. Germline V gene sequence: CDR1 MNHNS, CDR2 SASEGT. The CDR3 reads CASRAEVSYEQYF.

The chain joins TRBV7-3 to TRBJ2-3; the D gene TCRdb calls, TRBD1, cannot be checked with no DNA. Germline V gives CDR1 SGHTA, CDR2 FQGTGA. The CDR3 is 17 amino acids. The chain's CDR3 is CASSPPGGGPVTDTQYF.

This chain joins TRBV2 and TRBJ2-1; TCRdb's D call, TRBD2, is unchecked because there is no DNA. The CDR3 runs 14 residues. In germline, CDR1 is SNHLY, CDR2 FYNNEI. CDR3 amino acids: CASSEVSSTNEQFF.

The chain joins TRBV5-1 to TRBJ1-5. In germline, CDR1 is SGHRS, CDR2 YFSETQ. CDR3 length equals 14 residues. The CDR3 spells CASSPAEGNQPQHF.